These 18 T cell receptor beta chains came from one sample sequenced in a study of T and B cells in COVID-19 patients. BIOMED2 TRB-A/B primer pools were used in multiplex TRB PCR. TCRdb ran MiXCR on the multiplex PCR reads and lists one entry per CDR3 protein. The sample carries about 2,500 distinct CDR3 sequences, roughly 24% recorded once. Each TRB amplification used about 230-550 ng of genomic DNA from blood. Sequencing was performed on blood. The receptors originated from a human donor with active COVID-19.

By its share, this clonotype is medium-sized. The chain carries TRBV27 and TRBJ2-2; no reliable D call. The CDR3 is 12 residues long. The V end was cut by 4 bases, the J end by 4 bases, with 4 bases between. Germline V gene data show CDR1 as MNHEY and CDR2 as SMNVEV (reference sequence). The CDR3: CASSSSTGELFF. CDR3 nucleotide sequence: TGTGCCAGCAGTTCGTCCACCGGGGAGCTGTTTTTT.

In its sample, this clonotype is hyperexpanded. CDR3 nucleotide sequence: TGTGCCAGTCAGGGGCTAGTGGATGAGAATGAGCAGTTCTTC. Translated, it gives CASQGLVDENEQFF. The chain recombines TRBV19 with TRBJ2-1; D perhaps matches TRBD1 (6 bases). The CDR3 has 14 residues. V was trimmed by 8 bases and J by 7 bases, leaving 18 bases between them. Germline V gene lookup returns CDR1 LNHDA and CDR2 SQIVND (reference sequence).

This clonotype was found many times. The CDR3 region has the DNA TGTGCCAGCAGGGACAGGGCCGCAGATACGCAGTATTTT. Translation: CASRDRAADTQYF. V is TRBV5-4 and J is TRBJ2-3; 8 nucleotides line up with TRBD1. Germline CDR1 and CDR2: SGHNT and YYREEE (reference sequence). V dropped 5 bases and J dropped 4; count of bases not matched to a gene: 3. There are 13 residues in the CDR3.

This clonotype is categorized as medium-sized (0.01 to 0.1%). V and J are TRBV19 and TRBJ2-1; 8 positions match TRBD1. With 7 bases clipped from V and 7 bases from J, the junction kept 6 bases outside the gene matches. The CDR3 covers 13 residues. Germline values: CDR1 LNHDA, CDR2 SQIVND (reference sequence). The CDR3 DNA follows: TGTGCCAGTAACCGACAGGGGAGGAATGAGCAGTTCTTC. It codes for CASNRQGRNEQFF.

The CDR3: CSATRVSEKLFF. In DNA, the CDR3 is TGCAGTGCTACCAGGGTCAGTGAAAAACTGTTTTTT. This sequence joins TRBV20-1 and TRBJ1-4; weak D call: TRBD1 (5 bases). CDR3 size: 12 residues. Trimming pared 4 bases from V and 7 bases from J, leaving 10 bases between. CDR1 and CDR2 from the germline V gene are DFQATT and SNEGSKA (reference sequence).

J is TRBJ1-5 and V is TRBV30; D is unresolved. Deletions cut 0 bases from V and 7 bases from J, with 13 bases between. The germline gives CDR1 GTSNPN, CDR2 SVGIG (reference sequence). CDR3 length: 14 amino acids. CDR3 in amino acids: CAWSVGREWQPQHF. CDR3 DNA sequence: TGTGCCTGGAGTGTCGGCCGCGAGTGGCAGCCCCAGCATTTT.

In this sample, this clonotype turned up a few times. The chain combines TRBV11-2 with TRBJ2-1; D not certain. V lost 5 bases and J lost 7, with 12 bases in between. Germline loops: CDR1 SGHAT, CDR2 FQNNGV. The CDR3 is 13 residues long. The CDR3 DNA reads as TGTGCCAGCAGCGGCTCTCTGGGAAATGAGCAGTTCTTC. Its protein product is CASSGSLGNEQFF.

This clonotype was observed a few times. CDR3 protein: CASSLEVAGQIGYTF. CDR3 DNA sequence: TGTGCCAGCAGCTTGGAGGTTGCCGGCCAAATAGGCTACACCTTC. This chain uses TRBV5-5 with TRBJ1-2; D gene ambiguous. Germline V CDR1 and CDR2: SGHKS, YYEKEE (reference sequence). The germline V and J ends were trimmed by 0 bases and 8 bases, with 17 bases remaining between them. The CDR3 loop spans 15 amino acids. The full variable domain, in which reference TRBV5-5 and TRBJ1-2 provide the parts outside the CDR3, is DAGVTQSPTHLIKTRGQQVTLRCSPISGHKSVSWYQQVLGQGPQFIFQYYEKEERGRGNFPDRFSARQFPNYSSELNVNALLLGDSALYLCASSLEVAGQIGYTFGSGTRLTVV.

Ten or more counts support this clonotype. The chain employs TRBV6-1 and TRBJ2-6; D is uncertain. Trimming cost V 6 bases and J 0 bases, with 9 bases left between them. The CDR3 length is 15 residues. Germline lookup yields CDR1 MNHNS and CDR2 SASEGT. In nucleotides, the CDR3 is TGTGCCAGCAGCCTACATAGCTCTGGGGCCAACGTCCTGACTTTC. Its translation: CASSLHSSGANVLTF.

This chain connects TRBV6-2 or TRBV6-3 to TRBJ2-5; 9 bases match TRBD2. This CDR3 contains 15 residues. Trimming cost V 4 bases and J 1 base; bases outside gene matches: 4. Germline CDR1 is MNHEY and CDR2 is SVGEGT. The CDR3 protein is CASSSVSGSQETQYF. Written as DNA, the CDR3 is TGTGCCAGCAGTTCCGTTAGCGGGAGCCAAGAGACCCAGTACTTC.

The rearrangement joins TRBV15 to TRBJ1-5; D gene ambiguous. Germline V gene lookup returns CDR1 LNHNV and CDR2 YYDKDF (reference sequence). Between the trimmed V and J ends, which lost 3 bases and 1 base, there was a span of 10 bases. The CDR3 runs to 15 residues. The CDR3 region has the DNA TGTGCCACCAGCAGCCCTGGAGGGAGCAATCAGCCCCAGCATTTT. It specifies CATSSPGGSNQPQHF. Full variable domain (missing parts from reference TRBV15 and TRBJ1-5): DAMVIQNPRYQVTQFGKPVTLSCSQTLNHNVMYWYQQKSSQAPKLLFHYYDKDFNNEADTPDNFQSRRPNTSFCFLDIRSPGLGDTAMYLCATSSPGGSNQPQHFGDGTRLSIL.

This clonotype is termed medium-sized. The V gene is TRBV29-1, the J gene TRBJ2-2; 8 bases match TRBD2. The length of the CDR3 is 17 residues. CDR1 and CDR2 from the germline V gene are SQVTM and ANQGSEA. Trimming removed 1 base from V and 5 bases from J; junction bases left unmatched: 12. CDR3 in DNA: TGCAGCGTTGAAGCCGGCCGTAGCGGGGCCTTAACCGGGGAGCTGTTTTTT. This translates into CSVEAGRSGALTGELFF.

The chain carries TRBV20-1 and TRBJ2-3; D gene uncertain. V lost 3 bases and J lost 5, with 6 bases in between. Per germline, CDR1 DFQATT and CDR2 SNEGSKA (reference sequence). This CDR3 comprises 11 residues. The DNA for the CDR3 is TGCAGTGCTAGGATGGGAGATACGCAGTATTTT. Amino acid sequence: CSARMGDTQYF.

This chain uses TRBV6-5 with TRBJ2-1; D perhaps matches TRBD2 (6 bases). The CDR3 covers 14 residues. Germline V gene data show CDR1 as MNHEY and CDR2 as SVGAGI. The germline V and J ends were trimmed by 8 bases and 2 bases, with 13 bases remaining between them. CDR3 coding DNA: TGTGCCAGCCACGGGAGAGGGACCTACAATGAGCAGTTCTTC. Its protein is CASHGRGTYNEQFF.

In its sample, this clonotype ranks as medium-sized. The CDR3 protein is CASSLAGSGELFF. CDR3 nucleotide sequence: TGTGCCAGCAGTCTCGCGGGGTCCGGGGAGCTGTTTTTT. The chain recombines TRBV12-3 or TRBV12-4 with TRBJ2-2; a weak D match, TRBD2 (6 bases). CDR3 size: 13 residues. Trimming removed 5 bases from V and 6 bases from J, with 10 bases in between.

CDR3 bases: TGCAGTGCTAGAGATGAGGAGGGGGTCCCCTACAATGAGCAGTTCTTC. This codes for CSARDEEGVPYNEQFF. The genes are TRBV20-1 and TRBJ2-1, with D possibly being TRBD1 or TRBD2 (6 bases each). CDR3 length: 16 residues. Trimming took 0 bases from V and 2 from J, leaving 14 bases between them. Germline loops: CDR1 DFQATT, CDR2 SNEGSKA (reference sequence).

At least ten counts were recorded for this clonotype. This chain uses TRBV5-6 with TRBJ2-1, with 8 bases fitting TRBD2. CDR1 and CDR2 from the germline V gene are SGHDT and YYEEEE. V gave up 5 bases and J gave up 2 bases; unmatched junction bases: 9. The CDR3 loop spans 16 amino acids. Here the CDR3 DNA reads TGTGCCAGCAGGAGTTTAGCGGGAAGGGCCTACAATGAGCAGTTCTTC. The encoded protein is CASRSLAGRAYNEQFF.

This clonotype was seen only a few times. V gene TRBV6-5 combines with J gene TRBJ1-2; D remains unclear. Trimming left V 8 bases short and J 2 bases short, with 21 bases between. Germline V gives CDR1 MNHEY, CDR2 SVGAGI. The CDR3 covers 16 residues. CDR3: CASYSRVRTANYGYTF. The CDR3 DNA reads TGTGCCAGCTACTCTAGGGTCCGGACGGCAAACTATGGCTACACCTTC.